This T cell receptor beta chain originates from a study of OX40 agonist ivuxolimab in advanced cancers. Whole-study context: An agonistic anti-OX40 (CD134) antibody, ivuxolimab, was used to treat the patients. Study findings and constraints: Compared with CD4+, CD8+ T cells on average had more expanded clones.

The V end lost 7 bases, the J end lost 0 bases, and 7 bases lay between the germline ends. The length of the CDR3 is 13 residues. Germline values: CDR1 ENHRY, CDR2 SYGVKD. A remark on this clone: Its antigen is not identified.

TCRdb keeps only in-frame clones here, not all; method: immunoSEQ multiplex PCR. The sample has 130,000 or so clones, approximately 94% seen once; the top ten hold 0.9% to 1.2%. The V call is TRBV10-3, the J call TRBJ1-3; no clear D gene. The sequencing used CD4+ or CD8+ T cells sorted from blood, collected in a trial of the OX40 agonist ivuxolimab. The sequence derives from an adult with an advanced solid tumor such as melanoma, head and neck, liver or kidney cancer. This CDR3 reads CAIKGSSGNTIYF. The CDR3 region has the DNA TGTGCCATCAAAGGGAGCTCTGGAAACACCATATATTTT.